This T cell receptor (beta chain) was recorded in a study of human T cells and chemical hapten exposure. Study summary: Subjects had 2% DPC placed on about 2 cm by about 2 cm of upper inner arm skin for sensitization. There were per-sample TCR yield variations, arising mainly from small pooled library volume differences. Study observations and caveats: Expanded TCRs clustered into significantly more large CDR3 similarity groups than controls, the analysis revealed.

Noted time point: pre-sensitization, week 0. Treatment of the sample: therapeutic diphenylcyclopropenone sensitization with weekly scalp DPC. At every patch-test visit, blood was drawn before the patch test was applied. The CDR3 runs 15 residues. V trimming: 2 bases; J trimming: 6 bases; junction bases outside the gene matches: 5. CDR1 is MNHEY, CDR2 SVGEGT, per germline. In the case of this clonotype: No antigen is known for it.

TCRdb ran MiXCR on the RACE reads and lists one entry per CDR3 protein. The table lists tens of thousands of distinct CDR3 sequences, 12% to 15% of them singletons, with about 4.9% in the top ten. This material consisted of whole blood, taken in connection with sensitization to the hapten diphenylcyclopropenone (DPC). This clonotype was obtained from a woman in her fifties or sixties with alopecia areata. Some clones in this sample may be carry-over from other donors' samples. The rearrangement uses TRBV6-2 or TRBV6-3 and TRBJ1-5; 9 bases align to TRBD1. The CDR3 bases are TGTGCCAGCAGTTACCGGGACAGGGCGACTCAGCCCCAGCATTTT. Protein sequence: CASSYRDRATQPQHF.